This T cell receptor (beta chain) derives from a study of blood T cell repertoires in COVID-19. Overall study context: Specimens from acute and convalescent COVID-19 originated in the United States, Italy and Spain.

Study processing details: Reference gene primer amplification yielded estimated nucleated cell counts. Repertoires were generated with immunoSEQ multiplex PCR, while TCRdb's copy carries only in-frame clones and drops some. The V and J calls and clone size were taken over from that table, and D and trimming were inferred from the DNA. This sample has some 360,000 clones, with approximately 91% found just once. V trimming: 2 bases; J trimming: 2 bases; junction bases outside the gene matches: 7. Germline V CDR1 and CDR2: SEHNR, FQNEAQ (reference sequence). There are 16 residues in the CDR3. Enrollees, about 18 to 90 years old, lived in 24 US areas. People in the exposed group encountered a COVID-19 case within 2 weeks before entering the study.

The source of this sequence is a woman aged 25 to 39 who had been exposed to COVID-19. This sequence joins TRBV7-9 and TRBJ2-7; 9 bases line up with TRBD1. The sequencing input was PBMCs or T cells enriched from blood (not recorded which). The CDR3 coding sequence is TGTGCCAGCAGCTTAATTGCGACAGGGGGAACCTACGAGCAGTACTTC. Encoded protein: CASSLIATGGTYEQYF.